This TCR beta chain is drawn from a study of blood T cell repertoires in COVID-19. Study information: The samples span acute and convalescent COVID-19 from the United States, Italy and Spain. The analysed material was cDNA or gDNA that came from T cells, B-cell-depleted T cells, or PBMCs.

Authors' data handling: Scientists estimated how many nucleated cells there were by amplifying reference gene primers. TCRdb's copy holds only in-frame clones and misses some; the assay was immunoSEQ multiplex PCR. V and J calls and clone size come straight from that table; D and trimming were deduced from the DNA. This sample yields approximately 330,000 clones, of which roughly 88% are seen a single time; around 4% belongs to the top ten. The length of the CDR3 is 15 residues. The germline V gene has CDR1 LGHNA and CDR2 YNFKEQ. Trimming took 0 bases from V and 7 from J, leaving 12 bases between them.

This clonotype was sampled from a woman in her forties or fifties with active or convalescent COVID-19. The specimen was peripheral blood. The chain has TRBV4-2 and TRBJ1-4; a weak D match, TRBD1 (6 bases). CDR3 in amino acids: CASSQEVQGFEKLFF. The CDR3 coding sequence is TGTGCCAGCAGCCAAGAAGTACAGGGTTTTGAAAAACTGTTTTTT.